The 23 T cell receptor beta chains listed next were all sequenced from one sample in a study of Tregs in tolerant kidney transplant recipients. Some clones are missing from TCRdb's copy, which holds only in-frame ones; the method was immunoSEQ multiplex PCR. The table has roughly 8,300 clones, about a third seen once; the top ten hold about 5.6%. Recipient PBMCs carried a CFSE label and met irradiated graft donor PBMCs for less than 7 days before FACS sorting. For these TCRs, the target antigens are not known. Specimen: CD8+ T cells from blood cultured with allogeneic cells, collected before the transplant. Source of these receptors: a human patient who received a combined kidney and bone marrow transplant.

This clone is medium-sized (0.01 to 0.1%) in the sample. The V and J genes are TRBV11-3 and TRBJ2-1, with D possibly matching TRBD2 (7 bases). Germline CDR1 SGHNT, CDR2 YENEEA. V dropped 1 base and J dropped 3 bases, with 10 bases sitting between them. The CDR3 contains 15 residues. The DNA for the CDR3 is TGTGCCAGCAGCTTAGGCGGGGGCAACTACAATGAGCAGTTCTTC. Amino acid sequence: CASSLGGGNYNEQFF.

The chain recombines TRBV5-1 with TRBJ1-4; D may be TRBD1 (5 bases). The CDR3 runs to 16 residues. The V end was cut by 4 bases, the J end by 6 bases, with 19 bases between. Germline CDR1 and CDR2: SGHRS and YFSETQ. The CDR3 region has the DNA TGCGCCAGCAGCGACCGAGAAGCAGGGAGGCATGAAAAACTGTTTTTT. Translated: CASSDREAGRHEKLFF.

The chain recombines TRBV27 with TRBJ2-3; 12 bases fit TRBD2. The CDR3 is made up of 16 amino acids. The trim removed 5 bases at V and 5 bases at J, leaving 8 bases unmatched. The V gene's germline CDR1 is MNHEY and CDR2 SMNVEV (reference sequence). CDR3 nucleotide sequence: TGTGCCAGCAGTATAATACTAGCGGGAGGAATAGATACGCAGTATTTT. This codes for CASSIILAGGIDTQYF.

The chain carries TRBV10-2 and TRBJ2-1; D gene unclear. The CDR3 spans 12 residues. V lost 3 bases and J 7 bases, leaving 7 bases between the germline ends. Germline-derived CDR1 and CDR2 are WSHSY and SAAADI. CDR3 bases: TGCGCCAGCAGTGACAGGATTAATGAGCAGTTCTTC. This encodes CASSDRINEQFF.

This clone was picked up one time. This chain joins TRBV6-1 and TRBJ2-7; 9 bases agree with TRBD2. Per germline, CDR1 MNHNS and CDR2 SASEGT. This CDR3 spans 17 amino acids. Unmatched junction bases numbered 14, after V lost 4 bases and J lost 4 bases. The CDR3: CASSALEHSGGEYEQYF. The CDR3 DNA reads as TGTGCCAGCAGTGCGCTTGAACATAGCGGGGGTGAATACGAGCAGTACTTC.

V usage is TRBV13 and J usage is TRBJ2-5; 9 nucleotides match TRBD2. The CDR3 runs 16 residues. Germline V lookup: CDR1 PRHDT, CDR2 FYEKMQ (reference sequence). V trimming: 1 base; J trimming: 5 bases; junction bases outside the gene matches: 8. The CDR3 spells CASSLEPASGMETQYF. CDR3 in DNA: TGTGCCAGCAGCTTAGAACCGGCTAGCGGGATGGAGACCCAGTACTTC.

The chain employs TRBV27 and TRBJ1-5; D is perhaps TRBD1 (5 bases). The CDR3 sequence is 11 residues long. V lost 4 bases, J lost 11 bases, and 9 bases lay in between. From germline, CDR1 is MNHEY and CDR2 SMNVEV (reference sequence). The CDR3 loop reads CASSSQGTQHF. CDR3 bases: TGTGCCAGCAGTTCCCAGGGAACCCAGCATTTT.

The chain is built from TRBV4-2 and TRBJ2-1; TRBD1 aligns across 12 bases. Germline CDR1 and CDR2: LGHNA and YNFKEQ. The CDR3 consists of 17 residues. V lost 6 bases to trimming and J lost 8 bases; unmatched junction nucleotides: 14. The CDR3 DNA reads as TGTGCCAGCAGACAATACTTGGGACAGGGGGCTCTGTATGAGCAGTTCTTC. It specifies CASRQYLGQGALYEQFF.

In its sample, this clone is medium-sized. The chain recombines TRBV2 with TRBJ2-1; 7 bases line up with TRBD1. Trimming took 8 bases from V and 0 from J; bases not matched to a gene: 4. Germline-derived CDR1 and CDR2 are SNHLY and FYNNEI. The CDR3 is made up of 14 amino acids. In DNA form, the CDR3 reads TGTGCCAGCCTGTGGACAGGCTCCTACAATGAGCAGTTCTTC. It translates to CASLWTGSYNEQFF.

This clone was counted only a few times. The chain couples TRBV6-5 to TRBJ1-2; 9 nucleotides agree with TRBD1. The CDR3 spans 15 residues. Germline loops: CDR1 MNHEY, CDR2 SVGAGI. The junction had 8 bases not matched to a gene; V was cut back by 5 bases and J by 4 bases. The CDR3 loop is CASSIPTGGIYGYTF. CDR3 coding DNA: TGTGCCAGCAGTATACCGACAGGGGGGATCTATGGCTACACCTTC.

The chain couples TRBV27 to TRBJ2-7, with D tentatively TRBD1 (6 bases). Trimming shortened V by 8 bases and J by 4 bases, and 27 bases separated the two germline ends. Looked up from germline, CDR1 is MNHEY and CDR2 is SMNVEV (reference sequence). The CDR3 length is 17 residues. The CDR3 bases are TGTGCCAGCCAGGGGACCGGGAAACTACCTTTCAAATACGAGCAGTACTTC. Translated, it gives CASQGTGKLPFKYEQYF.

The chain links TRBV2 to TRBJ2-5; TRBD1 agrees at 7 bases. The end of the DNA is better explained by TRBJ2-7, so the J call may be wrong. The CDR3 has 15 amino acids. The germline gives CDR1 SNHLY, CDR2 FYNNEI. CDR3 nucleotide sequence: TGTGCCAGCATCAGAAGGGGACAGACCCCCTACGAGCAGTACTTC. Residues: CASIRRGQTPYEQYF.

This clone was seen only once. This rearrangement joins TRBV27 to TRBJ2-7, with 8 bases fitting TRBD2. Per germline, CDR1 MNHEY and CDR2 SMNVEV (reference sequence). V lost 1 base to trimming and J lost 4 bases; unmatched junction nucleotides: 15. The CDR3 is made up of 18 amino acids. CDR3 region: CASSLLGPGGASVYEQYF. The CDR3 coding sequence is TGTGCCAGCAGTTTATTGGGCCCCGGGGGGGCGTCCGTTTACGAGCAGTACTTC.

This chain links TRBV27 with TRBJ1-5; D uncertain. The V gene lost 1 base and the J gene lost 3 bases, with 16 bases spanning the gap. The CDR3 length is 17 residues. The germline V gene encodes CDR1 MNHEY and CDR2 SMNVEV (reference sequence). This chain's CDR3 is CASSLLTAGEVNQPQHF. DNA of the CDR3: TGTGCCAGCAGTTTATTAACGGCGGGAGAGGTCAATCAGCCCCAGCATTTT.

The chain employs TRBV21-1 and TRBJ2-1; the D call of TRBD2 is as the table states it, not checked on the DNA. TRBV21-1 is labeled a pseudogene. The CDR3 spans 18 residues. The CDR3 reads CASSKLVREVTTYNEQFF. Here the CDR3 DNA reads TGTGCCAGCAGCAAGCTGGTCCGGGAGGTTACGACCTACAATGAGCAGTTCTTC.

The chain recombines TRBV28 with TRBJ1-2; D possibly corresponds to TRBD1 (6 bases). The CDR3 is 14 residues long. The germline V gene encodes CDR1 MDHEN and CDR2 SYDVKM. The V gene lost 2 bases and the J gene lost 3 bases, with 10 bases spanning the gap. The CDR3 protein is CASSLRTGYYGYTF. The CDR3, as DNA: TGTGCCAGCAGTTTAAGAACAGGGTACTATGGCTACACCTTC.

This clone has just a few counts. CDR3 in DNA: TGTGCCAGCAGCCAAGAGGGACAGCTATCCTACGAGCAGTACTTC. Translated: CASSQEGQLSYEQYF. The chain employs TRBV9 and TRBJ2-7, with 7 bases lining up with TRBD1. Unmatched junction bases numbered 8, after V lost 4 bases and J lost 1 base. This CDR3 contains 15 residues. CDR1 is SGDLS and CDR2 is YYNGEE in the germline V gene.

The chain carries TRBV5-1 and TRBJ2-1; TRBD2 is a possible D gene (5 bases). Germline loops: CDR1 SGHRS, CDR2 YFSETQ. Trimming took off 4 bases at V and 2 bases at J, with 13 bases between the two ends. The CDR3 extends over 15 amino acids. CDR3 residues: CASSPLYGAYNEQFF. CDR3 DNA: TGCGCCAGCAGCCCGCTCTACGGGGCCTACAATGAGCAGTTCTTC.

There are a few counts of this clone. This chain links TRBV7-9 with TRBJ1-1; no definite D call. Germline assignment: CDR1 SEHNR and CDR2 FQNEAQ (reference sequence). This CDR3 is 14 amino acids long. The ends were cut back, 5 bases at V and 8 bases at J, with 18 bases in the middle. DNA of the CDR3: TGTGCCAGCAGCCAAGCGGAGAGGATGGAAGAAGCTTTCTTT. It encodes CASSQAERMEEAFF.

The chain joins TRBV11-3 to TRBJ1-2; 8 bases line up with TRBD1. The CDR3 extends over 13 amino acids. V shed 3 bases, J shed 7 bases, and the junction held 4 bases outside the gene matches. CDR1 is SGHNT and CDR2 is YENEEA in the germline V gene. The CDR3 region is CASSFLTGVGYTF. CDR3 DNA sequence: TGTGCCAGCAGCTTTCTGACAGGGGTTGGCTACACCTTC.

The count of this clone is one. The genes are TRBV25-1 and TRBJ1-2, with a tentative D call TRBD1 (6 bases). The CDR3 totals 13 residues. The V gene lost 5 bases and the J gene lost 3 bases, with 10 bases spanning the gap. Germline assignment: CDR1 MGHDK and CDR2 SYGVNS. DNA for the CDR3: TGTGCCAGCAGTCAAACAGGGTACTATGGCTACACCTTC. Its protein is CASSQTGYYGYTF.

As DNA, the CDR3 is TGCGCCAGCAGCCAAGGGGGGACAGGGGTGTATGGCTACACCTTC. Its protein is CASSQGGTGVYGYTF. The J gene is TRBJ1-2, the V gene TRBV4-1; TRBD1 matches at 10 bases. This CDR3 is built from 15 residues. J lost 5 bases, V lost 1 base, and 4 bases had no gene match. Germline assignment: CDR1 MGHRA and CDR2 YSYEKL.

This clone qualifies as medium-sized (0.01 to 0.1%). The chain employs TRBV9 and TRBJ1-4; D unresolved. V lost 4 bases to trimming and J lost 0 bases, with 16 bases between them. Germline CDR1 SGDLS, CDR2 YYNGEE. The CDR3 covers 17 residues. The CDR3 coding sequence is TGTGCCAGCAGCTCGACGGGTGCCCATGCAACTAATGAAAAACTGTTTTTT. This codes for CASSSTGAHATNEKLFF.